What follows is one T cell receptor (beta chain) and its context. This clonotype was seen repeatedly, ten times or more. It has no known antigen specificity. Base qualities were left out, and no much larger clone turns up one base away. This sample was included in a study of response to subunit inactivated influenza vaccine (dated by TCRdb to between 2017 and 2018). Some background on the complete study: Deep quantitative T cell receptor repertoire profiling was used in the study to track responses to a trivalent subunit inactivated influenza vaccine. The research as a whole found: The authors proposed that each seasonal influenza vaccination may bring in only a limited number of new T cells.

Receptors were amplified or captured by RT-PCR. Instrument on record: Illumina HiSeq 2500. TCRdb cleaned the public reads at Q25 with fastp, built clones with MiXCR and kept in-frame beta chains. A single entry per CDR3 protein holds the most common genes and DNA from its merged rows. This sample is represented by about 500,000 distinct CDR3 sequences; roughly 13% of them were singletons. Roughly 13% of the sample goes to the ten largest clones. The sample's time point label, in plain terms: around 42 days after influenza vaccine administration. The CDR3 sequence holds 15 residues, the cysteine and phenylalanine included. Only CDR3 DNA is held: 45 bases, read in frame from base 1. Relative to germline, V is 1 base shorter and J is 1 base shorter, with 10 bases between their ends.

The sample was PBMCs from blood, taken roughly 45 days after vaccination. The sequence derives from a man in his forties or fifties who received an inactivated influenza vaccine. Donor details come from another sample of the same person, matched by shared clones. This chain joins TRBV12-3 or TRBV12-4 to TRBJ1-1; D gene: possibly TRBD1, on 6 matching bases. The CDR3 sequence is CASSLGTGQNTEAFF. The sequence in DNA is TGTGCCAGCAGTTTAGGTACGGGACAGAACACTGAAGCTTTCTTT.